This T cell receptor beta chain derives from a study of T cell repertoires in cytomegalovirus infection. The CDR3 contains 17 residues. Trimming took 3 bases from V and 1 from J, leaving 19 bases between them. The germline gives CDR1 SGDLS, CDR2 YYNGEE. Using its own MiXCR run on the reads, TCRdb lists one record per CDR3 protein. The profile shows hundreds of thousands of distinct CDR3 sequences, roughly a sixth of them singletons. The chain employs TRBV9 and TRBJ2-5, with D perhaps matching TRBD2 (7 bases). The sequence came from a human donor in good health (CMV status not recorded). Some clones in this sample may be carry-over from other donors' samples. The specimen was PBMCs. The CDR3 sequence: CASSAGGSGRGQETQYF. The DNA of the CDR3 is TGTGCCAGCAGCGCGGGGGGCTCGGGACGGGGCCAAGAGACCCAGTACTTC.